This T cell receptor (beta chain) was recovered during a study of cytomegalovirus exposure and HLA in healthy donors. Study-wide findings and caveats: Common viral pathogens seemed to be connected with several of the most significant clusters, according to a later analysis.

To note about this clone: The antigen is not known.

The primer mix had 60 Vbeta and 13 Jbeta primers. Method: immunoSEQ multiplex PCR; TCRdb's copy keeps in-frame clones and lacks some. The sample consists of 130,000 to 150,000 clones, under 80% of them appearing once. Source material: PBMCs. The receptor was isolated from a woman aged 50 to 60 in good health and CMV-seropositive.

This CDR3 is CASSLPGGTSSYEQYF. CDR3 coding DNA: TGTGCCAGTAGCCTCCCTGGGGGGACGAGCTCCTACGAGCAGTACTTC. This chain connects TRBV19 to TRBJ2-7, with D perhaps TRBD2 (6 bases). CDR1 is LNHDA, CDR2 SQIVND, per germline (reference sequence). This CDR3 contains 16 residues. Deletions cut 6 bases from V and 0 bases from J, with 18 bases between. Combining the CDR3 with reference TRBV19 and TRBJ2-7 gives the whole variable domain DGGITQSPKYLFRKEGQNVTLSCEQNLNHDAMYWYRQDPGQGLRLIYYSQIVNDFQKGDIAEGYSVSREKKESFPLTVTSAQKNPTAFYLCASSLPGGTSSYEQYFGPGTRLTVT.